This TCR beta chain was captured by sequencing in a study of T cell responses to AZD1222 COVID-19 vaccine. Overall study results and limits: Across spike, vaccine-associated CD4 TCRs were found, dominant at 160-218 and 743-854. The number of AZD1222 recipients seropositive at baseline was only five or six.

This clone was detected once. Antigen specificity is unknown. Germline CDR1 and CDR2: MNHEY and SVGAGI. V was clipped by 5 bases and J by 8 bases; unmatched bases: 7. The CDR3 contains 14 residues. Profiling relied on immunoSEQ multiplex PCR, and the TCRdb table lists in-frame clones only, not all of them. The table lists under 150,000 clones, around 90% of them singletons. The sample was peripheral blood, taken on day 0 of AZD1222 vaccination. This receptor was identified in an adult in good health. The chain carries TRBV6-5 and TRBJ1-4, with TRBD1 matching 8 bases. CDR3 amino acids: CASSPQGAGEKLFF. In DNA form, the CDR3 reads TGTGCCAGCAGTCCTCAGGGGGCGGGAGAAAAACTGTTTTTT.